This T cell receptor beta chain was profiled in a study of blood T cell repertoires in COVID-19. The ends were cut back, 4 bases at V and 10 bases at J, with 17 bases in the middle. This CDR3 is 15 amino acids long. Germline CDR1 is MNHEY and CDR2 is SMNVEV (reference sequence). The method was immunoSEQ multiplex PCR; TCRdb's version includes in-frame clones alone and lacks a portion of them. The table records over 150,000 clones, 94% of them present only once. The genes are TRBV27 and TRBJ1-6, with D perhaps matching TRBD1 (5 bases). Sequenced sample: peripheral blood. This clonotype was obtained from a man younger than 45 with COVID-19, enrolled during active disease. CDR3 region: CASSSSGGLESPLHF. The CDR3 region has the DNA TGTGCCAGCAGTTCCTCGGGGGGTCTGGAATCACCCCTCCACTTT.